This TCR beta chain appears in the sequencing data of a study of shared clonotypes between healthy human individuals. Assay used: immunoSEQ multiplex PCR; TCRdb lists only in-frame clones, some missing. This repertoire shows about 600,000 clones, around 97% found once; its top ten account for around 0.057%. Study-wide results and limits: Clonotypes that were shared across several donors made up around 5% of naive CD4 clonotypes.

Germline V gene lookup returns CDR1 MNHNS and CDR2 SASEGT. Trimming stripped 2 bases from V and 1 base from J, with 14 bases between. This CDR3 spans 16 amino acids. As regards this clone: The antigen is unknown.

The V and J genes are TRBV6-1 and TRBJ1-2, with TRBD1 as a possible D gene (6 bases). The receptor was isolated from a woman aged 25-40 years in good health. The sequencing input was naive CD4+ T cells sorted from blood. Subset meaning: CD45RA+ positively selected. The CDR3 DNA is TGTGCCAGCAGTGAAATCGCTGGGGGCCATAACTATGGCTACACCTTC. This codes for CASSEIAGGHNYGYTF.